The T cell receptor beta chain described here comes from a study of monozygotic twins with inflammatory bowel disease. Comment on this clonotype: Its matching antigen is unknown.

After re-calling the 5' RACE reads, TCRdb lists one entry per CDR3 protein, DNA absent. The table for this sample gives fewer than 200,000 distinct CDR3 sequences. The germline V gene has CDR1 SEHNR and CDR2 FQNEAQ (reference sequence). The CDR3 totals 14 residues. Study-wide findings and caveats: Among IBD patients, TCRbeta diversity (inverse Simpson) was lower than in healthy co-twins.

This chain connects TRBV7-9 to TRBJ2-2; TCRdb picks TRBD1, but there is no DNA to check that call. Sequencing input: blood. The receptor was isolated from a human donor with ulcerative colitis or Crohn's disease, or a healthy co-twin of an affected twin (not recorded which). The CDR3 protein is CASSLIPDTGELFF.